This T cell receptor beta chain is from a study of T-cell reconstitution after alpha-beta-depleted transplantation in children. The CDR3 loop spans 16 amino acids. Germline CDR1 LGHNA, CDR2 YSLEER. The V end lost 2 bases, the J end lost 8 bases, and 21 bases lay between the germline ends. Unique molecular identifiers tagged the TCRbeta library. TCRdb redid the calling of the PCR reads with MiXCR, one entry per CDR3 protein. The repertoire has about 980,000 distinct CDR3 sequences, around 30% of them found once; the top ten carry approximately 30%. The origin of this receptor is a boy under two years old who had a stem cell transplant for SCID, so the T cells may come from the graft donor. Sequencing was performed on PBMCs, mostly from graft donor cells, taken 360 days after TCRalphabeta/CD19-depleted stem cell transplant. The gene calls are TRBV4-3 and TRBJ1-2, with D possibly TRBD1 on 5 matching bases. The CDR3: CASSQLTGPTGEGYTF. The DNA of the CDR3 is TGCGCCAGCAGCCAACTTACCGGGCCCACAGGAGAAGGCTACACCTTC.